A single sample is the source of the 17 T cell receptor beta chains below, sequenced in a study of T-cell reconstitution after alpha-beta-depleted transplantation in children. A TCRbeta library incorporating unique molecular identifiers was prepared. TCRdb analysed the PCR reads with MiXCR anew, one entry per CDR3 protein. The table shows hundreds of thousands of distinct CDR3 sequences, with around 12% occurring only once. Sequencing was performed on PBMCs, taken before TCRalphabeta/CD19-depleted stem cell transplant. Every receptor here comes from a girl aged 2 to 9 with congenital amegakaryocytic thrombocytopenia, due to receive a stem cell transplant.

This clonotype was recorded many times. The J gene is TRBJ2-5, the V gene TRBV29-1; D gene unclear. CDR1 and CDR2 from the germline V gene are SQVTM and ANQGSEA. The CDR3 extends over 14 amino acids. V gave up 4 bases and J gave up 3 bases, with 15 bases separating them. The DNA of the CDR3 is TGCAGCGTTGGATGGACGAGCAGAGAAGAGACCCAGTACTTC. Amino acids: CSVGWTSREETQYF.

This clonotype was detected a few times. The rearrangement uses TRBV7-8 and TRBJ2-1, with unresolved D. Trimming took 5 bases from V and 3 from J, leaving 17 bases between them. The CDR3 has 16 residues. From germline, CDR1 is SGHVS and CDR2 FQNEAQ. For the CDR3, the DNA is TGTGCCAGCAGCCCCGGTGTAGGAGCGTACTACAATGAGCAGTTCTTC. Its protein product is CASSPGVGAYYNEQFF.

J is TRBJ2-7 and V is TRBV5-1, with D perhaps matching TRBD1 (6 bases). V lost 8 bases and J 3 bases, leaving 15 bases between the germline ends. Germline V gene data show CDR1 as SGHRS and CDR2 as YFSETQ. The CDR3 length is 13 residues. The CDR3 region has the DNA TGCGCCAGACCGGGACACGTTTTCTACGAGCAGTACTTC. Translation gives CARPGHVFYEQYF. Full variable domain (rest looked up from reference TRBV5-1 and TRBJ2-7): KAGVTQTPRYLIKTRGQQVTLSCSPISGHRSVSWYQQTPGQGLQFLFEYFSETQRNKGNFPGRFSGRQFSNSRSEMNVSTLELGDSALYLCARPGHVFYEQYFGPGTRLTVT.

This clonotype occurred a few times. V gene TRBV2 combines with J gene TRBJ2-1; TRBD2 aligns across 9 bases. CDR1 and CDR2 (germline): SNHLY, FYNNEI. This CDR3 has 15 residues. V lost 4 bases and J lost 6; bases outside the gene matches: 7. The CDR3 DNA sequence: TGTGCCAGCAGTGTATCTAGCGGGGTCCCCAATGAGCAGTTCTTC. Translation: CASSVSSGVPNEQFF.

V usage is TRBV5-5 and J usage is TRBJ1-5, with D perhaps TRBD1 (6 bases). Trimming shortened V by 5 bases and J by 4 bases, and 16 bases separated the two germline ends. This CDR3 region has 15 residues. Germline loops: CDR1 SGHKS, CDR2 YYEKEE (reference sequence). The CDR3 region is CASRAGIGTNQPQHF. In DNA form, the CDR3 reads TGTGCCAGCAGAGCTGGGATAGGGACAAATCAGCCCCAGCATTTT.

The V call is TRBV5-4, the J call TRBJ2-3; 9 bases line up with TRBD2. There are 19 residues in the CDR3. The V and J ends lost 0 bases and 1 base, in that order; junction bases with no gene match: 12. Germline V gene sequence: CDR1 SGHNT, CDR2 YYREEE (reference sequence). The CDR3 region is CASSLESTASGIGTDTQYF. CDR3 bases: TGTGCCAGCAGCTTGGAGAGCACGGCTAGCGGGATTGGCACAGATACGCAGTATTTT.

This clonotype was detected many times. This rearrangement joins TRBV12-3 or TRBV12-4 to TRBJ2-7; D is unclear. V lost 5 bases, J lost 0 bases, and 11 bases lay in between. This CDR3 is 14 amino acids long. In nucleotides, the CDR3 is TGTGCCAGCAGTGCGGCCCCGAGCTCCTACGAGCAGTACTTC. It is translated as CASSAAPSSYEQYF.

The chain joins TRBV27 to TRBJ1-4, with D uncertain. Trimming took 5 bases from V and 0 from J, leaving 13 bases between them. The germline V gene has CDR1 MNHEY and CDR2 SMNVEV (reference sequence). CDR3 length: 16 amino acids. The CDR3 sequence is CASSPLNSATNEKLFF. The CDR3 coding sequence is TGTGCCAGCAGTCCTCTAAACAGCGCAACTAATGAAAAACTGTTTTTT.

This clonotype was detected a few times. The chain has TRBV7-3 and TRBJ2-3; 9 bases are shared with TRBD1. The CDR3 spans 15 residues. CDR1 SGHTA and CDR2 FQGTGA come from the germline V gene. The ends lost 5 bases at V and 7 bases at J; junction bases unmatched: 10. The DNA for the CDR3 is TGTGCCAGCAGCCCGGGACAGGGATTAGCGTATACGCAGTATTTT. This encodes CASSPGQGLAYTQYF.

This clonotype was picked up many times. CDR3 nucleotides: TGCGCCAGTGAACCGGGACTAGTACCCGGGGAGCTGTTTTTT. As protein: CASEPGLVPGELFF. The J gene is TRBJ2-2, the V gene TRBV5-1; 8 bases are shared with TRBD2. J lost 6 bases, V lost 8 bases, and 9 bases had no gene match. The CDR3 has 14 amino acids. Germline V lookup: CDR1 SGHRS, CDR2 YFSETQ.

In its sample, this clonotype was seen many times. This chain joins TRBV20-1 and TRBJ2-3; tentatively, D is TRBD1 (6 bases). CDR3 length: 18 amino acids. The germline gives CDR1 DFQATT, CDR2 SNEGSKA (reference sequence). Trimming pared 0 bases from V and 0 bases from J, leaving 19 bases between. The CDR3 loop is CSARDLIPRGFSTDTQYF. In DNA, the CDR3 is TGCAGTGCTAGAGATCTCATCCCCAGGGGTTTTAGCACAGATACGCAGTATTTT.

This clonotype was detected a few times. This chain links TRBV28 with TRBJ2-7; 9 nucleotides line up with TRBD2. The CDR3 totals 18 residues. V trimming: 1 base; J trimming: 6 bases; junction bases outside the gene matches: 16. Germline CDR1 is MDHEN and CDR2 is SYDVKM. CDR3: CASSLFDFWSREGREQYF. Written as DNA, the CDR3 is TGTGCCAGCAGTTTATTTGACTTTTGGTCGCGGGAGGGCCGCGAGCAGTACTTC.

This clonotype occurred a few times. The gene calls are TRBV24-1 and TRBJ2-5; D is ambiguous. Germline assignment: CDR1 KGHDR and CDR2 SFDVKD. The CDR3 sequence is 15 residues long. V lost 3 bases and J lost 2, with 12 bases in between. DNA of the CDR3: TGTGCCACCAGTGATGGGCGATCCCTTCAAGAGACCCAGTACTTC. Amino acid sequence: CATSDGRSLQETQYF.

The chain carries TRBV10-2 and TRBJ1-1; D possibly corresponds to TRBD1 (6 bases). V was shortened by 6 bases and J by 7 bases, with 18 bases between the two germline ends. The CDR3 runs to 14 residues. CDR1 and CDR2 from the germline V gene are WSHSY and SAAADI. The CDR3 DNA follows: TGCGCCAGCAGAAGGGGGGAACGAAGGGGTGAAGCTTTCTTT. Translation gives CASRRGERRGEAFF.

In this sample, this clonotype turned up many times. The rearrangement joins TRBV20-1 to TRBJ2-7, with D perhaps TRBD1 (7 bases). Trimming shortened V by 2 bases and J by 5 bases, and 10 bases separated the two germline ends. Germline CDR1 and CDR2: DFQATT and SNEGSKA (reference sequence). This CDR3 spans 12 amino acids. The CDR3 DNA is TGCAGTGCTAGACAGGGGGGCAACGAGCAGTACTTC. Translating it yields CSARQGGNEQYF.

In its sample, this clonotype was seen a few times. The chain is built from TRBV11-2 and TRBJ2-7, with 14 bases aligning to TRBD2. The CDR3 sequence is 15 residues long. CDR1 and CDR2 from the germline V gene are SGHAT and FQNNGV. V shed 4 bases, J shed 5 bases, and the junction held 4 bases outside the gene matches. The chain's CDR3 is CASSSRGLAGDEQYF. Written as DNA, the CDR3 is TGTGCCAGCAGCTCAAGGGGACTAGCGGGAGACGAGCAGTACTTC.

This clonotype has at least ten counts. This chain links TRBV7-9 with TRBJ1-3; maybe TRBD1 (5 bases). Germline CDR1 reads SEHNR; CDR2 reads FQNEAQ (reference sequence). This CDR3 is 16 amino acids long. The germline V and J ends were trimmed by 5 bases and 2 bases, with 16 bases remaining between them. The DNA for the CDR3 is TGTGCCAGCAGCGTCCCGGGACGGATGGCTGGAAACACCATATATTTT. This translates into CASSVPGRMAGNTIYF.